These T cell receptor beta chains were read from a single sample in a study of blood T cell repertoires in COVID-19. Profiled with immunoSEQ multiplex PCR; TCRdb holds only in-frame clones, not every one. The table has tens of thousands of clones, 87% seen once; the top ten hold around 1%. Source material: peripheral blood. The receptors stem from a human donor in a cohort sampled during active COVID-19. Both conserved end residues are part of each CDR3. D genes are given only for firm matches. Not every row has a clone size; where given, it reads once, few, many or a size class.

TRBV7-8	.	TRBJ2-7	TRBD1	CASSLVPDRASYEQYF	TGTGCCAGCAGCTTAGTACCGGACAGGGCAAGCTACGAGCAGTACTTC
TRBV6-6	.	TRBJ1-1	.	CASSYSGGEAFF	TGTGCCAGCAGTTACTCTGGCGGAGAAGCTTTCTTT
TRBV15	once	TRBJ1-1	.	CATSGREATEAFF	TGTGCCACCAGCGGCAGGGAGGCCACTGAAGCTTTCTTT
TRBV19	.	TRBJ2-5	TRBD2	CATRRLAGSGETQYF	TGTGCCACCCGAAGGCTAGCGGGATCGGGAGAGACCCAGTACTTC
TRBV2	.	TRBJ1-5	.	CASRRTDHSNQPQHF	TGTGCCAGCAGGAGGACTGATCATAGCAATCAGCCCCAGCATTTT
TRBV20-1	.	TRBJ1-1	.	CSGGENTEAFF	TGCAGTGGGGGGGAGAACACTGAAGCTTTCTTT
TRBV28	.	TRBJ2-7	.	CASSLGQPSYEQYF	TGTGCCAGCAGTTTAGGACAGCCTTCCTACGAGCAGTACTTC
TRBV4-1	once	TRBJ1-1	.	CASSQEVAGMNTEAFF	TGCGCCAGCAGCCAAGAGGTCGCAGGGATGAACACTGAAGCTTTCTTT
TRBV9	.	TRBJ2-7	.	CASSVEFLGAEQYF	TGTGCCAGCAGCGTTGAGTTCCTTGGAGCCGAGCAGTACTTC
TRBV20-1	.	TRBJ1-2	.	CSGGGSYGYTF	TGCAGTGGGGGGGGTTCCTATGGCTACACCTTC
TRBV5-4	.	TRBJ2-7	.	CASSSWGTRTAEQYF	TGCGCCAGCAGCTCATGGGGGACACGCACCGCCGAGCAGTACTTC
TRBV5-1	.	TRBJ1-4	TRBD1	CASSLAGGSNEKLFF	TGCGCCAGCAGCTTGGCAGGGGGAAGTAATGAAAAACTGTTTTTT
TRBV18	once	TRBJ2-2	.	CASAILDEVGELFF	TGTGCCAGCGCGATTTTAGACGAGGTCGGGGAGCTGTTTTTT
TRBV7-9	few	TRBJ1-1	.	CASSRSGADTEAFF	TGTGCCAGCAGCCGTTCTGGGGCGGACACTGAAGCTTTCTTT
TRBV7-3	.	TRBJ2-1	.	CASSLGPNGEQFF	TGTGCCAGCAGTCTAGGCCCGAACGGGGAGCAGTTCTTC
TRBV19	.	TRBJ2-5	TRBD2	CASSSTSGTRETQYF	TGTGCCAGTAGTTCGACTAGCGGGACGCGAGAGACCCAGTACTTC
TRBV5-1	.	TRBJ2-1	TRBD2	CASSSSGGEDEQFF	TGCGCCAGCAGCTCTAGCGGGGGGGAGGATGAGCAGTTCTTC
TRBV11-1	.	TRBJ2-3	.	CASSRQGDPTDTQYF	TGTGCCAGCAGCAGGCAGGGCGACCCCACAGATACGCAGTATTTT
TRBV30	.	TRBJ1-4	.	CAWLRRGEKLFF	TGTGCCTGGCTTCGGAGGGGCGAAAAACTGTTTTTT
TRBV11-1	.	TRBJ1-1	TRBD1	CASSRQGNMNTEAFF	TGTGCCAGCAGCCGACAGGGTAATATGAACACTGAAGCTTTCTTT
TRBV7-2	.	TRBJ1-5	TRBD1	CASSLGGQNSNQPQHF	TGTGCCAGCAGCCTAGGGGGACAGAATAGCAATCAGCCCCAGCATTTT
TRBV19	.	TRBJ2-1	.	CASSIKEPAVLFF	TGTGCCAGTAGTATTAAGGAGCCGGCAGTCTTGTTCTTC
TRBV5-6	few	TRBJ2-5	TRBD1	CASSLGRQGQETQYF	TGTGCCAGCAGCTTGGGTAGACAGGGACAAGAGACCCAGTACTTC
TRBV15	.	TRBJ1-6	TRBD1	CATSYLQGNSPLHF	TGTGCCACCAGCTACTTACAGGGGAATTCACCCCTCCACTTT
TRBV30	.	TRBJ2-3	TRBD2	CAWTPGLAGSTDTQYF	TGTGCCTGGACCCCGGGGCTAGCGGGGAGCACAGATACGCAGTATTTT
TRBV7-9	.	TRBJ2-1	.	CASSQNEQFF	TGTGCCAGCAGCCAGAATGAGCAGTTCTTC
TRBV5-1	once	TRBJ1-1	.	CASSLSGIQNTEAFF	TGCGCCAGCAGCTTGTCAGGGATACAGAACACTGAAGCTTTCTTT
TRBV2	.	TRBJ2-3	TRBD2	CASRGLAGSTDTQYF	TGTGCCAGCAGGGGACTAGCGGGAAGCACAGATACGCAGTATTTT
TRBV18	.	TRBJ1-5	.	CASSPRDSSNQPQHF	TGTGCCAGCTCACCACGGGACTCCTCCAATCAGCCCCAGCATTTT
TRBV7-6	.	TRBJ1-2	.	CASSLRGQGGYTF	TGTGCCAGCAGCCTAAGGGGCCAGGGCGGCTACACCTTC
TRBV12-2	.	TRBJ2-3	.	CASRRPCGGPDTQYF	TGTGCAAGTCGCCGTCCCTGTGGGGGCCCAGATACGCAGTATTTT
TRBV6-5	once	TRBJ1-4	.	CASSLYFEKLFF	TGTGCCAGCAGCCTATACTTTGAAAAACTGTTTTTT
TRBV5-5	.	TRBJ1-2	.	CASSLGPGKDYGYTF	TGTGCCAGCAGCTTGGGCCCCGGGAAGGACTATGGCTACACCTTC
TRBV5-1	.	TRBJ2-3	TRBD2	CATTALAGGTDTQYF	TGCGCCACCACGGCCCTAGCGGGAGGCACAGATACGCAGTATTTT
TRBV27	once	TRBJ1-1	.	CASSLFTGNTEAFF	TGTGCCAGCAGTTTATTTACAGGCAACACTGAAGCTTTCTTT
TRBV3-1/TRBV3-2	medium-sized	TRBJ1-5	.	CASSQDGTSNQPQHF	TGTGCCAGCAGCCAAGACGGTACTAGCAATCAGCCCCAGCATTTT
TRBV27	.	TRBJ1-6	TRBD1	CASSLDRVWNSPLYF	TGTGCCAGCAGCCTTGACAGGGTCTGGAATTCACCCCTCTACTTT
TRBV19	.	TRBJ1-1	.	CASKDSLNTEAFF	TGTGCCAGTAAGGACAGCTTGAACACTGAAGCTTTCTTT
TRBV27	.	TRBJ2-5	.	CASSWTWSQETQYF	TGTGCCAGCAGTTGGACATGGTCACAAGAGACCCAGTACTTC
TRBV28	.	TRBJ2-1	TRBD2	CASVPSGTSGYNEQFF	TGTGCCAGCGTCCCCTCCGGGACTAGCGGATACAATGAGCAGTTCTTC
TRBV2	.	TRBJ1-3	TRBD1	CASRKDRAAGNTIYF	TGTGCCAGCAGAAAAGACAGGGCGGCTGGAAACACCATATATTTT
TRBV4-2	.	TRBJ2-5	TRBD1	CASSQASGQGQAGAQYF	TGTGCCAGCAGCCAAGCTTCGGGACAGGGCCAGGCGGGGGCCCAGTACTTC
TRBV7-2	.	TRBJ1-1	TRBD1	CASSRQGGDTEAFF	TGTGCCAGCAGTCGACAGGGCGGGGACACTGAAGCTTTCTTT
TRBV20-1	few	TRBJ2-5	TRBD2	CSASPTSGKETQYF	TGCAGTGCTAGTCCCACTAGCGGGAAAGAGACCCAGTACTTC
TRBV18	.	TRBJ1-2	.	CASSREQLNYGYTF	TGTGCCAGCTCACGAGAACAGCTAAACTATGGCTACACCTTC
TRBV18	.	TRBJ1-4	TRBD1	CASSPGQGEKLFF	TGTGCCAGCTCACCCGGACAGGGTGAAAAACTGTTTTTT
TRBV4-2	.	TRBJ1-2	TRBD1	CASSPKVAGGTSDNYGYTF	TGTGCCAGCAGCCCCAAGGTGGCAGGGGGCACTTCTGATAACTATGGCTACACCTTC
TRBV7-2	.	TRBJ1-5	.	CASNLVPNQPQHF	TGTGCCAGCAACCTAGTCCCTAATCAGCCCCAGCATTTT
TRBV3-1/TRBV3-2	once	TRBJ2-1	.	CASSQGGSRGEQFF	TGTGCCAGCAGCCAAGGGGGTAGCCGGGGTGAGCAGTTCTTC
TRBV19	.	TRBJ1-1	.	CASSIGRALTEAFF	TGTGCCAGTAGTATAGGCAGGGCGCTCACTGAAGCTTTCTTT
TRBV9	.	TRBJ1-5	.	CASSGGAGFRGNQPQHF	TGTGCCAGCAGCGGTGGGGCCGGGTTTCGGGGCAATCAGCCCCAGCATTTT
TRBV30	.	TRBJ1-6	TRBD1	CAWSRDSYSPLHF	TGTGCCTGGTCCCGGGACAGTTATTCACCCCTCCACTTT
TRBV11-2	.	TRBJ2-1	TRBD2	CASSPLGTSGRGEQFF	TGTGCCAGCAGCCCCCTGGGGACTAGCGGGAGAGGCGAGCAGTTCTTC
TRBV7-3	.	TRBJ2-2	TRBD2	CASARDYNTGELFF	TGTGCCAGTGCCCGGGACTATAACACCGGGGAGCTGTTTTTT
TRBV2	.	TRBJ2-6	.	CASSEALNVLTF	TGTGCCAGCAGTGAAGCGCTAAACGTCCTGACTTTC
TRBV6-5	.	TRBJ2-7	.	CAATPKGVYEQYF	TGTGCCGCCACCCCCAAGGGGGTCTACGAGCAGTACTTC
TRBV9	once	TRBJ2-7	.	CASSVGLSGEQYF	TGTGCCAGCAGCGTAGGATTGAGTGGCGAGCAGTACTTC
TRBV7-3	.	TRBJ2-1	TRBD1	CASSSTGEEQFF	TGTGCCAGCAGCTCCACAGGGGAGGAGCAGTTCTTC
TRBV6-5	once	TRBJ2-1	TRBD2	CASSSKGLAGDNEQFF	TGTGCCAGCAGTTCGAAGGGACTAGCGGGAGACAATGAGCAGTTCTTC
TRBV2	.	TRBJ1-1	.	CASRLQGIGTEAFF	TGTGCCAGCAGATTACAGGGTATAGGCACTGAAGCTTTCTTT